This T cell receptor beta chain is from a study of T-cell memory formation after mild COVID-19. The CDR3 consists of 14 residues. V lost 1 base to trimming and J lost 1 base, with 8 bases between them. Germline V gene sequence: CDR1 SGHTA, CDR2 FQGTGA. One entry per CDR3 protein, called by TCRdb with MiXCR from the 5' RACE reads. Found here are 400,000 to 500,000 distinct CDR3 sequences, 20% of them singletons; the top ten hold 8.4%. This TCR came from an adult woman who had mild COVID-19 (a few samples of this study predate the infection). Cell type and time point are not known. The sequenced sample consisted of PBMCs or a T cell subset sorted from them (not recorded which). The chain couples TRBV7-3 to TRBJ2-7, with D hard to call. This CDR3 is CASSLMGNSYEQYF. The CDR3 DNA reads TGTGCCAGCAGCTTAATGGGGAATTCCTACGAGCAGTACTTC. Supplemented by reference TRBV7-3 and TRBJ2-7, the full variable domain reads GAGVSQTPSNKVTEKGKYVELRCDPISGHTALYWYRQSLGQGPEFLIYFQGTGAADDSGLPNDRFFAVRPEGSVSTLKIQRTERGDSAVYLCASSLMGNSYEQYFGPGTRLTVT.